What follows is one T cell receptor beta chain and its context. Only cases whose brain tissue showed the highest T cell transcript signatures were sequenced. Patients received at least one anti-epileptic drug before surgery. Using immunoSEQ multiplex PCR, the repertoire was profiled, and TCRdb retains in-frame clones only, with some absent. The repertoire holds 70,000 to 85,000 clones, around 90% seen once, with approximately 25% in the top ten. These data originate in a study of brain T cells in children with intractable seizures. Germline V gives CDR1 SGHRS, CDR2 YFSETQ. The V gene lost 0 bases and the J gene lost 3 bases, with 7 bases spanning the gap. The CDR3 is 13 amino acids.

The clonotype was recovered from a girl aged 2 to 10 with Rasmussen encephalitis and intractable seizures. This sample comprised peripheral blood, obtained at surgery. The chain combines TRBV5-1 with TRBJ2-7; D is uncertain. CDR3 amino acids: CASSLGQNYEQYF. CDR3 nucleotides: TGCGCCAGCAGCTTGGGGCAGAACTACGAGCAGTACTTC.